Listed below are T cell receptor beta chains from one sample, sequenced in a study of CD8+CD57+ T cells in acquired aplastic anemia. TCRdb fed the reads into MiXCR, producing one record per CDR3 protein. The table includes roughly 250,000 distinct CDR3 sequences, around 82% detected once. The sample consisted of sorted CD4+, CD8+, or CD8+CD57+ T cells (not recorded which) from PBMCs. These receptors all come from a human donor with aplastic anemia. Both conserved end residues are part of each CDR3. D genes are given only for firm matches. Clone size appears in some rows only: once, few, many, or a class for an expanded clone.

V gene	D gene	J gene	clone size	CDR3 length	CDR3 protein	CDR3 DNA
TRBV2	NA	TRBJ2-4	NA	12	CAGGVLENIQYF	TGTGCCGGGGGTGTTTTGGAGAACATTCAGTACTTC
TRBV11-1	TRBD2	TRBJ2-3	NA	16	CASSFSGGGPTDTQYF	TGTGCCAGCAGCTTCTCCGGGGGGGGGCCCACAGATACGCAGTATTTT
TRBV7-2	TRBD1	TRBJ1-2	NA	17	CASSWGQGSNVGYGYTF	TGTGCCAGCAGCTGGGGACAGGGCTCAAACGTAGGCTATGGCTACACCTTC
TRBV7-8	NA	TRBJ2-2	NA	15	CASSLLGGTDTQHFF	TGTGCCAGCAGCTTATTAGGAGGTACCGATACGCAGCATTTTTTT
TRBV9	NA	TRBJ2-6	NA	16	CASSLGSNTQYFVLTF	TGTGCCAGCAGCTTAGGGTCAAATACCCAGTATTTTGTCCTGACTTTC
TRBV7-9	NA	TRBJ2-1	NA	14	CASSVTATQYFDPF	NA
TRBV5-5	NA	TRBJ1-2	NA	15	CASRQTYSADYGYTF	TGTGCCAGCAGGCAGACTTATAGCGCCGACTATGGCTACACCTTC
TRBV2	NA	TRBJ1-1	NA	14	CASSESGVHEEAFF	TGTGCCAGCAGTGAATCGGGGGTACATGAGGAAGCTTTCTTT
TRBV7-9	TRBD2	TRBJ2-5	NA	14	CASSLGEGGDNSHF	TGTGCCAGCAGCTTGGGGGAGGGCGGCGATAATTCGCACTTC
TRBV25-1	TRBD1	TRBJ2-1	NA	13	CASGRGRGNEQFF	TGTGCCAGCGGAAGGGGGCGCGGCAATGAGCAGTTCTTC
TRBV5-8	TRBD2	TRBJ2-6	NA	16	CASSFTSALRANVLTF	TGTGCCAGCAGCTTTACTAGCGCCTTGAGGGCCAACGTCCTGACTTTC
TRBV24-1	NA	TRBJ2-1	once	15	CASSDSGDPNNGQLF	TGTGCCAGTAGTGATTCGGGGGACCCGAACAATGGGCAGCTGTTC
TRBV12-5	NA	TRBJ1-5	few	15	CASGLGTARNQPQHF	TGTGCTAGTGGTTTAGGGACCGCCCGAAATCAGCCCCAGCATTTT
TRBV7-9	NA	TRBJ2-3	few	14	CASSLGDQETQYFF	TGTGCCAGCAGCCTAGGGGACCAAGAGACCCAGTACTTCTTT
TRBV2	TRBD1	TRBJ1-2	NA	15	CASSGDRGSSYYYSF	TGTGCCAGCAGCGGGGACAGGGGGTCAAGCTATTACTATTCCTTC
TRBV7-6	NA	TRBJ1-2	NA	16	CASTLGRVPPGANYTF	TGTGCCAGCACCCTAGGGAGGGTCCCCCCCGGGGCCAACTACACCTTC
TRBV2	NA	TRBJ1-1	NA	15	CASGDGVTDTPEAVF	TGTGCCAGCGGGGACGGTGTCACAGATACGCCTGAAGCTGTCTTT
TRBV5-6	TRBD2	TRBJ2-3	NA	13	CASGVGEGDTQYF	TGTGCCAGCGGCGTGGGGGAGGGAGATACGCAGTATTTT
TRBV7-9	TRBD1	TRBJ1-2	NA	13	CASRPGQGGTDAF	TGTGCCAGCAGACCCGGACAGGGAGGTACCGACGCCTTC
TRBV27	TRBD2	TRBJ2-3	many	16	CASSSLAGGPEDTQYF	TGTGCCAGCAGTTCTCTAGCGGGGGGGCCGGAGGATACGCAGTATTTT
TRBV5-5	TRBD1	TRBJ1-6	NA	14	CASSSAQGLSPLHF	TGTGCCAGCAGCTCCGCACAGGGGCTATCACCCCTCCACTTT
TRBV2	NA	TRBJ1-6	NA	13	CASSQATSAPLHF	TGTGCCAGCAGCCAGGCTACTTCTGCTCCCCTCCACTTT
TRBV2	NA	TRBJ1-1	once	13	CASFNSAHTEAFF	TGTGCCAGCTTCAATTCTGCCCACACTGAAGCTTTCTTT
TRBV7-2	NA	TRBJ2-3	few	14	CASSLGSREIEKLF	TGTGCCAGCAGCTTAGGCTCCAGGGAGATTGAAAAACTGTTT
TRBV7-8	TRBD2	TRBJ2-1	NA	16	CASSFHPSGRAVSQFF	TGTGCCAGCAGCTTTCATCCAAGCGGGAGAGCCGTTTCCCAGTTCTTC
TRBV9	NA	TRBJ2-1	NA	13	CASSGPETNEQFF	TGTGCCAGCAGCGGGCCAGAAACCAATGAGCAGTTCTTC
TRBV6-5	TRBD2	TRBJ2-5	NA	16	CASSQPRTSGQETQYF	TGTGCCAGCAGCCAACCGAGGACTAGCGGACAAGAGACCCAGTACTTC
TRBV15	NA	TRBJ2-5	NA	14	CATSIGSSHETQYF	TGTGCCACCAGCATAGGCTCCAGCCACGAGACCCAGTACTTC
TRBV4-3	TRBD1	TRBJ1-2	NA	16	CASSHTGTAISYGYTF	TGCGCCAGCAGCCATACAGGGACAGCGATCTCCTATGGCTACACCTTC
TRBV12-3/TRBV12-4	TRBD2	TRBJ2-6	NA	17	CASSGGRVPSGANVLTF	TGTGCCAGCAGCGGAGGGAGGGTCCCCTCTGGGGCCAACGTCCTGACTTTC
TRBV19	NA	TRBJ1-6	NA	13	CASSPRGGSPLHF	TGTGCCAGTAGCCCCAGGGGAGGGTCACCCCTCCACTTT
TRBV9	NA	TRBJ2-2	once	14	CASSVGSDTEEFFF	TGTGCCAGCAGCGTTGGGTCAGATACCGAGGAGTTTTTTTTT
TRBV2	NA	TRBJ1-2	once	13	CASSQGRVGEYIF	TGTGCCAGCAGTCAAGGCCGTGTAGGTGAGTACATCTTC
TRBV9	NA	TRBJ2-5	NA	15	CASSVRPGNTEEQYF	TGTGCCAGCAGCGTCCGGCCAGGGAACACCGAGGAGCAGTACTTC
TRBV7-8	NA	TRBJ2-1	NA	13	CATKGLNLREQFF	TGTGCCACCAAGGGACTTAACCTTAGAGAGCAGTTCTTC
TRBV29-1	NA	TRBJ1-1	few	11	CSVEFGQEAFF	TGCAGCGTTGAGTTCGGACAAGAAGCTTTCTTT
TRBV7-9	TRBD1	TRBJ2-5	NA	14	CAGKGARETQYLGF	TGTGCCGGAAAGGGGGCTAGGGAGACCCAGTACTTGGGGTTC
TRBV7-2	NA	TRBJ2-3	NA	13	CASSRRGGNMQYF	TGTGCCAGCAGCCGTCGGGGTGGAAATATGCAGTATTTT
TRBV7-7	NA	TRBJ2-3	few	14	CASSMAVNTEAFFF	TGTGCCAGCAGCATGGCGGTGAACACTGAAGCTTTCTTTTTT
TRBV7-9	TRBD1	TRBJ2-5	NA	14	CASSLGLTGKTEAF	TGTGCCAGCAGCTTAGGCCTGACAGGGAAGACTGAAGCCTTC
TRBV11-3	TRBD1	TRBJ1-5	NA	15	CASSLPGGPNQPQHF	TGTGCCAGCAGCTTACCAGGGGGCCCCAATCAGCCCCAGCATTTT
TRBV7-3	TRBD2	TRBJ2-1	NA	14	CASSSAGDSHEQFF	TGTGCCAGCAGCTCCGCGGGAGATTCACATGAGCAGTTCTTC
TRBV7-9	NA	TRBJ1-1	NA	14	CASSDYSIRGEAFF	TGTGCCAGCAGCGATTACAGCATCAGGGGTGAAGCTTTCTTT
TRBV6-5	TRBD2	TRBJ2-3	NA	17	CASSLAGSGGGADTQYF	TGTGCCAGCAGCTTAGCGGGTAGCGGGGGTGGGGCAGATACGCAGTATTTT
TRBV2	NA	TRBJ1-2	NA	15	CASSDAGAEPYCYTF	TGTGCCAGCAGCGACGCGGGGGCAGAACCCTATTGCTACACCTTC
TRBV19	NA	TRBJ2-7	NA	14	CASSIASVAYNEYF	TGTGCCAGTAGTATAGCTAGCGTAGCCTACAATGAGTACTTC
TRBV5-4	NA	TRBJ1-1	few	15	CASSFNLAGNTEAFF	TGTGCCAGCAGCTTTAATCTCGCAGGGAACACTGAAGCTTTCTTT
TRBV11-3	TRBD1	TRBJ1-2	NA	15	CASSLDLTGVGGYTF	TGTGCCAGCAGCTTAGATCTGACAGGGGTGGGGGGCTACACCTTC
TRBV10-3	NA	TRBJ2-7	few	15	CAISEQAGTPYEQYF	TGTGCCATCAGTGAGCAGGCAGGGACACCCTACGAGCAGTACTTC
TRBV24-1	NA	TRBJ1-4	NA	17	CATSEYKREQINEKLFF	TGTGCCACCAGTGAGTATAAAAGAGAACAAATTAATGAAAAACTGTTTTTT
TRBV19	TRBD1	TRBJ2-7	once	14	CASSIRTGVDEQYF	TGTGCCAGTAGTATTCGGACAGGGGTCGACGAGCAGTACTTC
TRBV9	NA	TRBJ2-5	NA	15	CVSSVGSDTQYFEYF	NA
TRBV7-6	NA	TRBJ2-3	NA	14	CASSLAAGGNSTDF	TGTGCCAGCAGCTTGGCCGCAGGCGGGAACAGCACAGATTTT